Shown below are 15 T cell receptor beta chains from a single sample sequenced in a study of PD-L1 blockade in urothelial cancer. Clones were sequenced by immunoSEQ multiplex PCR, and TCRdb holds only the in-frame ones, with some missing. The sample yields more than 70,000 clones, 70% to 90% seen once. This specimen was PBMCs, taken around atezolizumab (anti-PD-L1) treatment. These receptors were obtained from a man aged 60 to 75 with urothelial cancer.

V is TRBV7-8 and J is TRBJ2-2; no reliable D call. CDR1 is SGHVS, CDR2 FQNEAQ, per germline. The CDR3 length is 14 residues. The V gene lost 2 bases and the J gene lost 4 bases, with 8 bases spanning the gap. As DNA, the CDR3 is TGTGCCAGCAGCTTATGGAGATCCACCGGGGAGCTGTTTTTT. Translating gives CASSLWRSTGELFF.

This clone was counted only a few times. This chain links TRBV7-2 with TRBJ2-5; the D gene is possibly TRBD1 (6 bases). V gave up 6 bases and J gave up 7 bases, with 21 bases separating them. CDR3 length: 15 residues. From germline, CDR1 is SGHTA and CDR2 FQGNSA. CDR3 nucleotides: TGTGCCAGCAGGCCCCCGGGACATCAGGAAGGGACCCAGTACTTC. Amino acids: CASRPPGHQEGTQYF.

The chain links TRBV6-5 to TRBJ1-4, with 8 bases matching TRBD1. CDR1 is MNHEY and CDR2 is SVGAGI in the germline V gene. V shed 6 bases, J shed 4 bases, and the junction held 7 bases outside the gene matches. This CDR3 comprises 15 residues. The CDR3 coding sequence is TGTGCCAGCAGCTCTGACAGGGGCTTTAATGAAAAACTGTTTTTT. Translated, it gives CASSSDRGFNEKLFF.

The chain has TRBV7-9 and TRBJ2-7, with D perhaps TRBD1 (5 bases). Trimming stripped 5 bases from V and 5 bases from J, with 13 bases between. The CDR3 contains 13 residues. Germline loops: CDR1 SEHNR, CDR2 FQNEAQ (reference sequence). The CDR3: CASSTPGLDEQYF. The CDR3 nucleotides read TGTGCCAGCAGCACACCAGGGTTGGACGAGCAGTACTTC.

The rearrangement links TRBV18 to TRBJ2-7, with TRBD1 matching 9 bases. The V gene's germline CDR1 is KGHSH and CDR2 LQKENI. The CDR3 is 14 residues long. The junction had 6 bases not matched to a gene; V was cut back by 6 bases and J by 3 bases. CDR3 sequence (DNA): TGTGCCAGCTCGCCGGACAGGGGAGGCTACGAGCAGTACTTC. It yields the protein CASSPDRGGYEQYF. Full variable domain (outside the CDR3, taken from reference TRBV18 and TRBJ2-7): NAGVMQNPRHLVRRRGQEARLRCSPMKGHSHVYWYRQLPEEGLKFMVYLQKENIIDESGMPKERFSAEFPKEGPSILRIQQVVRGDSAAYFCASSPDRGGYEQYFGPGTRLTVT.

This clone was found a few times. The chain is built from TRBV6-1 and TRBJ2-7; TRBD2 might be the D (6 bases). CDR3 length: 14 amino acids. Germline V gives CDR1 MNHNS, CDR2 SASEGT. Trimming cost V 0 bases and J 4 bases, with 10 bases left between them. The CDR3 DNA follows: TGTGCCAGCAGTGAAGCGCTTGGGGGGTACGAGCAGTACTTC. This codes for CASSEALGGYEQYF.

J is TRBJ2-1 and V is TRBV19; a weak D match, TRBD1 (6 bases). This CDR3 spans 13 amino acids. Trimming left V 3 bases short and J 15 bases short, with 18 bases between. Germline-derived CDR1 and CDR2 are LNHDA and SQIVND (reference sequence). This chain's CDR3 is CASSIQGGQGLFF. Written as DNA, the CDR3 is TGTGCCAGTAGTATTCAAGGGGGACAAGGTCTGTTCTTC.

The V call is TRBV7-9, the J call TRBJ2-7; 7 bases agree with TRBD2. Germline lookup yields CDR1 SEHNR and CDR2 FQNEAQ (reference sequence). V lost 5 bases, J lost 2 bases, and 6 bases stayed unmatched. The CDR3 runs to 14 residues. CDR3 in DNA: TGTGCCAGCAGCCCGACAGCGGGAACCTACGAGCAGTACTTC. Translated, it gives CASSPTAGTYEQYF.

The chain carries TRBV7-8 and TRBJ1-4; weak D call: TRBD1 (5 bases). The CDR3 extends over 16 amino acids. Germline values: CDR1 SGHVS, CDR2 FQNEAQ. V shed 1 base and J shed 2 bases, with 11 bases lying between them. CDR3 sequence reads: CASSLVRVSTNEKLFF. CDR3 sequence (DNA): TGTGCCAGCAGCTTAGTCAGGGTATCGACTAATGAAAAACTGTTTTTT.

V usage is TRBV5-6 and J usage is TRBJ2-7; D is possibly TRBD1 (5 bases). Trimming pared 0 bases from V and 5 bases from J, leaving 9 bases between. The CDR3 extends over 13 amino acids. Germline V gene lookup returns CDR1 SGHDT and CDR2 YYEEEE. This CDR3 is CASSLGVGDEQYF. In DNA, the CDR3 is TGTGCCAGCAGCTTGGGTGTAGGGGACGAGCAGTACTTC. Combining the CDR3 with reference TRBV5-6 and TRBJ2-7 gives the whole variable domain DAGVTQSPTHLIKTRGQQVTLRCSPKSGHDTVSWYQQALGQGPQFIFQYYEEEERQRGNFPDRFSGHQFPNYSSELNVNALLLGDSALYLCASSLGVGDEQYFGPGTRLTVT.

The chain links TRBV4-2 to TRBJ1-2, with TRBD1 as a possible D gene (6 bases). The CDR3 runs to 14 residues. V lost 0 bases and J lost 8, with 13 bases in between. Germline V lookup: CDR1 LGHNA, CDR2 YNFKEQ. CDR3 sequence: CASSQDVQGWGYTF. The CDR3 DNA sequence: TGTGCCAGCAGCCAAGATGTCCAGGGGTGGGGCTACACCTTC.

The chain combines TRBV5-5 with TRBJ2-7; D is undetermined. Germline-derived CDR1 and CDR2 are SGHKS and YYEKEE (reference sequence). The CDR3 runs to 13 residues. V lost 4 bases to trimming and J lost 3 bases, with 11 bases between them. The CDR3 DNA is TGTGCCAGCAGCCCACTACCCCTCTACGAGCAGTACTTC. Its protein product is CASSPLPLYEQYF. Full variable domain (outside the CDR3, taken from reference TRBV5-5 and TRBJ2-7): DAGVTQSPTHLIKTRGQQVTLRCSPISGHKSVSWYQQVLGQGPQFIFQYYEKEERGRGNFPDRFSARQFPNYSSELNVNALLLGDSALYLCASSPLPLYEQYFGPGTRLTVT.

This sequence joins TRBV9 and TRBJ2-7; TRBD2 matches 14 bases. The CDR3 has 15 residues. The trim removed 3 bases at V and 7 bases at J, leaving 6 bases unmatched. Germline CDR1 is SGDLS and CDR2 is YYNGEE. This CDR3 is CASSALGTSGSEQYF. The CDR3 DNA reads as TGTGCCAGCAGCGCGTTAGGGACTAGCGGGAGTGAGCAGTACTTC.

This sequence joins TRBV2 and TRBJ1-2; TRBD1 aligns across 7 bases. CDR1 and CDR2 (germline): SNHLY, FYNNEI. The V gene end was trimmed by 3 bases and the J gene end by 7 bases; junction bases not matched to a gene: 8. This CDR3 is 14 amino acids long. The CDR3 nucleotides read TGTGCCAGCAGTGATTACAGGGGTTCGAGTGGCTACACCTTC. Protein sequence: CASSDYRGSSGYTF. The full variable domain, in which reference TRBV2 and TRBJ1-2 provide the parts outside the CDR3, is EPEVTQTPSHQVTQMGQEVILRCVPISNHLYFYWYRQILGQKVEFLVSFYNNEISEKSEIFDDQFSVERPDGSNFTLKIRSTKLEDSAMYFCASSDYRGSSGYTFGSGTRLTVV.

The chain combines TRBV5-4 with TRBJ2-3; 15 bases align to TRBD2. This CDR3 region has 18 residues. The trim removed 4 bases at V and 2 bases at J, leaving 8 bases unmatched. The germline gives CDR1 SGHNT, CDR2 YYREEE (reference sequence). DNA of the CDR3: TGTGCCAGCAGCCGCGGGACTAGCGGGGGGCTGTTCACAGATACGCAGTATTTT. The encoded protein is CASSRGTSGGLFTDTQYF.